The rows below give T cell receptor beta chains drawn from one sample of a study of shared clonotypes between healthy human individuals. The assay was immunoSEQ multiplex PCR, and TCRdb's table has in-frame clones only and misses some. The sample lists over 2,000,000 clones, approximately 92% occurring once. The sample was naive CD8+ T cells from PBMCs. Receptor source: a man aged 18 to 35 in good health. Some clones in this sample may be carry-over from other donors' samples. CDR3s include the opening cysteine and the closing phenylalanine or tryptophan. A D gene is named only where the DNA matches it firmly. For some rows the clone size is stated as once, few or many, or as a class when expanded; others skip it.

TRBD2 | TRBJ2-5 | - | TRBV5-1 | TGCGCCAGCAGCCGGCAGCGGGAGGTTCTGGAGACCCAGTACTTC | CASSRQREVLETQYF
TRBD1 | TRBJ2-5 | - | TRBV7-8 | TGTGCCAGCAGCTTGGTCCAGGGGGCGCGTCTCCAAGAGACCCAGTACTTC | CASSLVQGARLQETQYF
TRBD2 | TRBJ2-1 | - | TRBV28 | TGTGCCAGCAGTATTCTGGGGGGGATCAATGAGCAGTTCTTC | CASSILGGINEQFF
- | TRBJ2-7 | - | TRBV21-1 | TGTGCCAGCAGCATTACCCGGGACAGGGCTCCCTACGAGCAGTACTTC | CASSITRDRAPYEQYF
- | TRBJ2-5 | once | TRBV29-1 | TGCAGCGGAGTAGTACGGGTGGAGACCCAGTACTTC | CSGVVRVETQYF
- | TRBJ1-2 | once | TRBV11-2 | TGTGCCAGCAGCTTAGGGCCAGGAGCTTACTATGGCTACACCTTC | CASSLGPGAYYGYTF
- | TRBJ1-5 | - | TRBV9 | TGTGCCAGCAGTAAAAGCGGTTCAGTAACCCAGCCCCAGCATTTT | CASSKSGSVTQPQHF
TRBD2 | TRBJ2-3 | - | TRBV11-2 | TGTGCCAGCAGCTGGACACTAGCGGGAGGGCCCACAGATACGCAGTATTTT | CASSWTLAGGPTDTQYF
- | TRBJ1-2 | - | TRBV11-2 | TGTGCCAGCAGCTTGAGCCCCAAACAGGGTAGCTATGGCTACACCTTC | CASSLSPKQGSYGYTF
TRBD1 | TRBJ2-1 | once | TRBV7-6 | TGTGCCAGCAGCTTATGGGCCCCGATACGCGATACCGGGACAGGGCTCTACAATGAGCAGTTCTTC | CASSLWAPIRDTGTGLYNEQFF